These T cell receptor beta chains were read from a single sample in a study of TIL therapy for anti-PD-1-resistant metastatic lung cancer. The data were produced by immunoSEQ multiplex PCR, yet TCRdb's version contains in-frame clones alone and is incomplete. The top ten hold 9.5% to 12% of the sample, which has approximately 97,000 clones, about three fifths seen once. Material: tumor tissue, obtained at baseline. These receptors originate from a person aged 25 to 80 with non-small cell lung cancer. The CDR3 runs from the conserved cysteine through the conserved F or W. D genes are given only for firm matches. For some rows the clone size is stated as once, few or many, or as a class when expanded; others skip it.

- TRBJ2-2 TRBV7-2 15 - CASSLERYRFGELFF TGTGCCAGCAGCTTAGAAAGATATAGGTTCGGGGAGCTGTTTTTT
TRBD1 TRBJ2-3 TRBV7-9 18 - CASSLRTGQTLGTDTQYF TGTGCCAGCAGCTTAAGGACAGGGCAAACCCTCGGCACAGATACGCAGTATTTT
TRBD1 TRBJ2-7 TRBV5-1 15 - CASSFRTGGSYEQYF TGCGCCAGCAGCTTTAGAACAGGGGGGTCCTACGAGCAGTACTTC
- TRBJ1-2 TRBV5-5 16 - CASSLYLRGAGYGYTF TGTGCCAGCAGCCTTTACCTGCGGGGCGCAGGTTATGGCTACACCTTC
TRBD2 TRBJ2-1 TRBV7-6 15 - CASSDLAGVLNEQFF TGTGCCAGCAGCGACCTAGCGGGAGTTTTAAATGAGCAGTTCTTC
- TRBJ2-4 TRBV18 16 - CASSPRAGGVQNIQYF TGTGCCAGCTCACCGAGGGCAGGGGGGGTTCAAAACATTCAGTACTTC
- TRBJ1-1 TRBV5-5 13 few CASSLGGWREAFF TGTGCCAGCAGCTTGGGCGGGTGGCGTGAAGCTTTCTTT
TRBD2 TRBJ2-2 TRBV7-8 16 - CASSLAASGFTGELFF TGTGCCAGCAGCTTAGCGGCTAGCGGGTTCACCGGGGAGCTGTTTTTT
- TRBJ1-5 TRBV2 14 once CASSAVNMGQPQHF TGTGCCAGCAGTGCGGTAAACATGGGTCAGCCCCAGCATTTT
- TRBJ1-3 TRBV27 13 - CASSFSSGNTIYF TGTGCCAGCAGTTTTTCTTCTGGAAACACCATATATTTT
- TRBJ1-5 TRBV10-3 13 few CAISGGFNQPQHF TGTGCCATCAGTGGCGGATTCAATCAGCCCCAGCATTTT
- TRBJ1-1 TRBV10-3 17 - CAISEGPTGRMNTEAFF TGTGCCATCAGTGAGGGACCGACAGGAAGAATGAACACTGAAGCTTTCTTT
TRBD1 TRBJ2-5 TRBV6-5 16 - CASSYLLGDRGQTQYF TGTGCCAGCAGTTACTTACTGGGCGACAGGGGGCAGACCCAGTACTTC
- TRBJ2-4 TRBV5-1 12 few CASTGAKNIQYF TGCGCCAGCACGGGAGCCAAAAACATTCAGTACTTC
TRBD1 TRBJ2-7 TRBV7-8 15 - CASSKYRDSLNEQYF TGTGCCAGCAGCAAATACCGGGACAGTCTGAATGAGCAGTACTTC
TRBD1 TRBJ2-5 TRBV3-1/TRBV3-2 15 - CASSYPGQGEETQYF TGTGCCAGCAGCTACCCGGGACAGGGAGAAGAGACCCAGTACTTC
- TRBJ1-1 TRBV5-5 15 - CASSWGNTGLTEAFF TGTGCCAGCAGCTGGGGAAACACAGGGCTCACTGAAGCTTTCTTT
- TRBJ1-1 TRBV28 13 few CASSLRKRALAFF TGTGCCAGCAGTTTGAGGAAAAGAGCTTTGGCTTTCTTT
- TRBJ2-7 TRBV19 13 few CASSLGGEGEQYF TGTGCCAGTAGTTTAGGGGGAGAGGGCGAGCAGTACTTC
TRBD2 TRBJ2-7 TRBV19 15 - CASSILAGSSYEQYF TGTGCCAGTAGTATCTTAGCGGGGAGCTCCTACGAGCAGTACTTC
- TRBJ1-5 TRBV10-3 15 - CATRSGIISNQPQHF TGTGCCACCCGCAGCGGGATAATTAGCAATCAGCCCCAGCATTTT
- TRBJ1-1 TRBV7-2 13 - CASSWTPAREAFF TGTGCCAGCAGTTGGACACCAGCGAGGGAAGCTTTCTTT
- TRBJ1-6 TRBV5-5 15 - CASSFQGSQNSPLHF TGTGCCAGCAGCTTCCAGGGGTCCCAAAATTCACCCCTCCACTTT
- TRBJ2-3 TRBV11-2 17 - CASSLVWRGVSTDTQYF TGTGCCAGCAGCTTAGTGTGGCGGGGCGTTTCCACAGATACGCAGTATTTT
- TRBJ2-5 TRBV5-1 14 few CASRNLFVQETQYF TGCGCCAGCCGAAACCTCTTCGTCCAAGAGACCCAGTACTTC
- TRBJ2-3 TRBV19 15 - CASSIGGRGTDTQYF TGTGCCAGTAGTATAGGTGGCAGGGGTACAGATACGCAGTATTTT
TRBD1 TRBJ2-7 TRBV7-6 15 - CASSTGQGVLYEQYF TGTGCCAGCAGCACAGGACAGGGGGTCCTCTACGAGCAGTACTTC
- TRBJ1-1 TRBV6-1 14 - CASSEVIDGQGAFF TGTGCCAGCAGTGAAGTGATCGACGGTCAAGGAGCTTTCTTT
TRBD1 TRBJ2-1 TRBV11-2 13 - CASSFTGVYEQFF TGTGCCAGCAGCTTTACAGGGGTCTATGAGCAGTTCTTC
- TRBJ2-2 TRBV12-2 18 - CARRLASASGGAGGELFF TGTGCAAGGCGCTTAGCGTCGGCTAGCGGGGGGGCGGGCGGGGAGCTGTTTTTT
- TRBJ2-7 TRBV10-2 11 - CASSDRGEQYF TGCGCCAGCAGTGACAGAGGGGAGCAGTACTTC
- TRBJ2-2 TRBV7-2 15 few CASSSGPIRIGELFF TGTGCCAGCAGCTCCGGACCTATAAGGATCGGGGAGCTGTTTTTT
TRBD2 TRBJ2-7 TRBV6-1 16 - CASSEVGTSGRYEQYF TGTGCCAGCAGTGAAGTCGGGACTAGCGGGAGATACGAGCAGTACTTC
TRBD1 TRBJ1-2 TRBV15 17 - CATSRDRTTGANYGYTF TGTGCCACCAGCAGAGATCGAACGACAGGGGCTAACTATGGCTACACCTTC
TRBD2 TRBJ2-3 TRBV10-3 14 once CASTSGTRGHTQYF TGTGCCTCCACATCCGGGACTAGGGGACATACGCAGTATTTT
- TRBJ1-1 TRBV18 14 - CASSSDAGGTEAFF TGTGCCAGCTCATCGGACGCCGGGGGAACTGAAGCTTTCTTT
- TRBJ2-3 TRBV4-1 14 few CASSPFGGTDTQYF TGCGCCAGCAGCCCCTTCGGCGGCACAGATACGCAGTATTTT
- TRBJ2-3 TRBV7-6 14 - CASSPTKYTDTQYF TGTGCCAGCAGCCCTACTAAGTACACAGATACGCAGTATTTT
- TRBJ1-5 TRBV19 15 - CASSISAPGNQPQHF TGTGCCAGTAGTATATCCGCTCCGGGCAATCAGCCCCAGCATTTT
- TRBJ1-6 TRBV27 14 once CASSLEAQNSPLHF TGTGCCAGCAGTTTAGAGGCCCAAAATTCACCCCTCCACTTT
TRBD1 TRBJ1-6 TRBV6-2/TRBV6-3 15 - CASSVQGRYNSPLHF TGTGCCAGCAGTGTACAGGGGCGGTATAATTCACCCCTCCACTTT
- TRBJ2-7 TRBV3-1/TRBV3-2 15 - CASSRGLQSTYEQYF TGTGCCAGCAGCCGGGGACTCCAATCAACCTACGAGCAGTACTTC
- TRBJ1-6 TRBV7-9 13 few CASGAEYNSPLHF TGTGCCAGTGGGGCTGAGTATAATTCACCCCTCCACTTT
TRBD2 TRBJ2-2 TRBV11-2 17 - CASSASGLAGPRAELFF TGTGCCAGCAGCGCCAGCGGACTAGCGGGGCCACGTGCGGAGCTGTTTTTT
- TRBJ2-4 TRBV12-2 23 - CASRLELSPPQPSGDRGGHIQYF TGTGCAAGTCGCTTAGAACTTTCCCCCCCACAACCTAGCGGAGACAGGGGGGGGCACATTCAGTACTTC
- TRBJ1-1 TRBV30 16 - CAWSVSPSKGGTEAFF TGTGCCTGGAGTGTAAGCCCCTCTAAAGGGGGCACTGAAGCTTTCTTT